This T cell receptor (beta chain) was observed in a study of human T cells and chemical hapten exposure. Study-level information: The study traced per-sample TCR yield variation mainly to small differences in pooled library volumes.

It was unfractionated whole blood from which total RNA was extracted. The library put unique molecular identifiers onto individual cDNA molecules. From the 5' RACE reads, TCRdb called clonotypes with MiXCR, one entry per CDR3 protein. The sample carries tens of thousands of distinct CDR3 sequences, roughly 15% recorded once. This clonotype turned up a few times. The sequence came from a female donor in good health.

CDR3 region: CASSVSGGSSNQPQHF. The CDR3 nucleotides read TGTGCCAGCAGCGTTTCAGGGGGTAGTAGCAATCAGCCCCAGCATTTT. This chain connects TRBV7-2 to TRBJ1-5; 7 positions match TRBD1. Germline assignment: CDR1 SGHTA and CDR2 FQGNSA. V shed 5 bases and J 0 bases; nucleotides not matched to a gene: 7. The CDR3 runs to 16 residues.